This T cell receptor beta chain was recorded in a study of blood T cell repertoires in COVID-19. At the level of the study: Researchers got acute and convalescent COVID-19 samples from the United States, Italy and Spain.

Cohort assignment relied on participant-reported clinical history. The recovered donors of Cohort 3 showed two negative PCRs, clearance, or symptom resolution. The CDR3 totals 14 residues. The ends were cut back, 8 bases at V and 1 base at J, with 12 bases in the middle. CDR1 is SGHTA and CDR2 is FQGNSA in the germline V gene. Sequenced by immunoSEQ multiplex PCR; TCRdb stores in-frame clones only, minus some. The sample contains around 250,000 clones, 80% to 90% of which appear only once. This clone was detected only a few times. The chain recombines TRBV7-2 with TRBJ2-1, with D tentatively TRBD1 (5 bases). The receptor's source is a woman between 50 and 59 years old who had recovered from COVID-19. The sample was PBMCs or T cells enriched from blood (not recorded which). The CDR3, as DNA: TGTGCCAGCGCAAGGGGCCGTTCCTACAATGAGCAGTTCTTC. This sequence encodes CASARGRSYNEQFF.